The clone carrying this T cell receptor (beta chain) was found a few times. A junction boundary mismatches the germline segment, possibly from a read error. This sample is drawn from a study of human T cells and chemical hapten exposure. Time point indicated: patch test 2, 6 weeks after DPC sensitization. Treatment reported: therapeutic diphenylcyclopropenone sensitization with weekly scalp DPC. Using its own MiXCR run on the RACE reads, TCRdb lists one record per CDR3 protein. This table holds some 350,000 distinct CDR3 sequences, about 6% found once. The clonotype originates from a woman younger than 35 with alopecia areata. Some clones in this sample may be carry-over from other donors' samples. This material consisted of whole blood, taken in connection with sensitization to the hapten diphenylcyclopropenone (DPC).

This CDR3 is CASSKEAGMYVEVF. The DNA for the CDR3 is TGTGCCAGCAGCAAAGAGGCCGGCATGTATGTGGAAGTCTTC. The rearrangement joins TRBV7-2 to TRBJ2-1; D ambiguous. The germline CDR1 and CDR2 sequences are SGHTA and FQGNSA. The CDR3 loop spans 14 amino acids.